The sequence of this TCR beta chain was determined in a study of blood T cells in healthy people across ages. PCR was performed a second time for about 7 to 12 cycles using a sample-barcoded 5' primer and a J-beta primer mix. TCRdb itself ran the 5' RACE reads through MiXCR, one entry per CDR3 protein. The sample lists some 1.6 million distinct CDR3 sequences; roughly 30% were seen once. CDR3 length: 19 residues. Germline CDR1 reads MDHEN; CDR2 reads SYDVKM. Worth noting for this clonotype: At one end, the junction sequence differs from germline, possibly due to a read error.

This chain links TRBV28 with TRBJ2-1; D might be TRBD1 (5 bases). The TCR originated in a woman under 40 in good health. Sequencing was performed on blood. CDR3 in amino acids: CASSLYPWAQGSSYNEQFF. DNA of the CDR3: TGCGCCAGCAGTTTATATCCGTGGGCGCAGGGAAGCTCCTACAATGAGCAGTTCTTC. The full variable domain, with the rest looked up from reference TRBV28 and TRBJ2-1, is DVKVTQSSRYLVKRTGEKVFLECVQDMDHENMFWYRQDPGLGLRLIYFSYDVKMKEKGDIPEGYSVSREKKERFSLILESASTNQTSMYLCASSLYPWAQGSSYNEQFFGPGTRLTVL.